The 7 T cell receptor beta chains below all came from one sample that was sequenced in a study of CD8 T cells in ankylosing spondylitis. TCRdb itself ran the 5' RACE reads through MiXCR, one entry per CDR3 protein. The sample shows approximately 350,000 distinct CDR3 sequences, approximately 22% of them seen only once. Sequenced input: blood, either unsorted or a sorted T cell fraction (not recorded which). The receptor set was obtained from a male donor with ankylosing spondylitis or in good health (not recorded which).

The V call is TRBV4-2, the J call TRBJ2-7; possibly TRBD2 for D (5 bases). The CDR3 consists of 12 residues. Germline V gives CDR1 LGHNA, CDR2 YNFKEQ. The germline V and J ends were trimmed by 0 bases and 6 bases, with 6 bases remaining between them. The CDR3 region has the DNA TGTGCCAGCAGCCAAGATCTAGCCGAGCAGTACTTC. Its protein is CASSQDLAEQYF.

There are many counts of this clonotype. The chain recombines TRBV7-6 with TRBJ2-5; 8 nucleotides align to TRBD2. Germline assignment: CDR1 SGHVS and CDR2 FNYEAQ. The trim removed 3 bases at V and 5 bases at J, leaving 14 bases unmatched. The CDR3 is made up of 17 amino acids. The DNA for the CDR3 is TGTGCCAGCAGCTTGGCCGGGACTAGGGGGAGGAGGGAGACCCAGTACTTC. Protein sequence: CASSLAGTRGRRETQYF. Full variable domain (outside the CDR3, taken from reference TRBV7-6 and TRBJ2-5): GAGVSQSPRYKVTKRGQDVALRCDPISGHVSLYWYRQALGQGPEFLTYFNYEAQQDKSGLPNDRFSAERPEGSISTLTIQRTEQRDSAMYRCASSLAGTRGRRETQYFGPGTRLLVL.

Here the CDR3 DNA reads TGCGCCAGCAGCGACAGGAACAGCCAAGAGACCCAGTACTTC. Protein sequence: CASSDRNSQETQYF. The chain joins TRBV4-1 to TRBJ2-5; D is possibly TRBD1 (6 bases). The CDR3 loop spans 14 amino acids. CDR1 and CDR2 from the germline V gene are MGHRA and YSYEKL. Trimming left V 5 bases short and J 1 base short, with 11 bases between.

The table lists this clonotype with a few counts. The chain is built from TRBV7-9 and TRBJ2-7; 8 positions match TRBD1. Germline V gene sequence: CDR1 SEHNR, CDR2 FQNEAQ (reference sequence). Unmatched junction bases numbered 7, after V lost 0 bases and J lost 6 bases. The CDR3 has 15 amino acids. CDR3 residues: CASSLALKTGVEQYF. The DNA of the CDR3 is TGTGCCAGCAGCTTAGCCCTAAAGACAGGGGTCGAGCAGTACTTC.

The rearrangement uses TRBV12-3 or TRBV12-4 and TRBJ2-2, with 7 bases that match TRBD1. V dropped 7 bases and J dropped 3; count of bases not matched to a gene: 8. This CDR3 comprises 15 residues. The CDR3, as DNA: TGTGCCAGCATTATCACAGGGGCGGACACCGGGGAGCTGTTTTTT. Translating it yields CASIITGADTGELFF.

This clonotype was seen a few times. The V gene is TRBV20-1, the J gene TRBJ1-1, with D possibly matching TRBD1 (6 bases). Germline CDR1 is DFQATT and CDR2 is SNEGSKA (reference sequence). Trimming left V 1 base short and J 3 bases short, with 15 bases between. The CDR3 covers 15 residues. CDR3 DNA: TGCAGTGCTAGAGGGTGGGGGGCGCGGTACACTGAAGCTTTCTTT. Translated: CSARGWGARYTEAFF.

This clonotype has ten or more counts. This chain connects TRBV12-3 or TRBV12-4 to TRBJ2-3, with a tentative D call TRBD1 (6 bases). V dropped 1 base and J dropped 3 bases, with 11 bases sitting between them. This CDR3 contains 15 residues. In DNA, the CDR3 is TGTGCCAGCAGTTTAGGGGGGCGAAGTACAGATACGCAGTATTTT. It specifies CASSLGGRSTDTQYF.